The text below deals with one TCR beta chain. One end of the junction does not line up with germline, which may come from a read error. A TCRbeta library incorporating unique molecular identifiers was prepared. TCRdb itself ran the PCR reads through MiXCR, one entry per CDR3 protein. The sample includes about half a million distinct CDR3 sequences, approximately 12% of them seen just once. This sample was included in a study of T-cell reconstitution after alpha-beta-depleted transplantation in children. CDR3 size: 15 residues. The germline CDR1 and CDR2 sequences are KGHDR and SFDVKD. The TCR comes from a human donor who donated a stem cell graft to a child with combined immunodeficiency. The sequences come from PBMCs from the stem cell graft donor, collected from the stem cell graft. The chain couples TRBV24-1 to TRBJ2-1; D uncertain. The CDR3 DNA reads TGTGCCGCCAGTGATTTGTCGGGCCCACACAATGAGCAGTTCTTC. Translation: CAASDLSGPHNEQFF.